These 9 T cell receptor beta chains came from one sample sequenced in a study of blood T cell repertoires in COVID-19. Clones were read by immunoSEQ multiplex PCR, and TCRdb kept only the in-frame ones, dropping some. The data show some 150,000 clones, with about 77% seen just once and over 11% held by the top ten. Input material: peripheral blood. Every receptor here comes from a woman older than 75 with acute or convalescent COVID-19.

The rearrangement joins TRBV3-1 (or the pseudogene TRBV3-2) to TRBJ2-2; 10 bases are a match to TRBD2. Trimming cost V 4 bases and J 7 bases; bases outside gene matches: 6. Germline V CDR1 and CDR2: LGHDT, YNNKEL (reference sequence). This CDR3 region has 15 residues. The CDR3 reads CASSLGTSAGGELFF. In nucleotides, the CDR3 is TGTGCCAGCAGCCTCGGGACTAGCGCGGGCGGGGAGCTGTTTTTT.

In its sample, this clone was seen a few times. The chain couples TRBV19 to TRBJ2-1; maybe TRBD2 (6 bases). V shed 3 bases and J shed 5 bases, with 11 bases lying between them. CDR1 and CDR2 from the germline V gene are LNHDA and SQIVND (reference sequence). The CDR3 extends over 14 amino acids. DNA for the CDR3: TGTGCCAGTAGTATTACGGGACTCAACAATGAGCAGTTCTTC. It encodes CASSITGLNNEQFF. The full variable domain, rest sourced from reference TRBV19 and TRBJ2-1, is DGGITQSPKYLFRKEGQNVTLSCEQNLNHDAMYWYRQDPGQGLRLIYYSQIVNDFQKGDIAEGYSVSREKKESFPLTVTSAQKNPTAFYLCASSITGLNNEQFFGPGTRLTVL.

This rearrangement joins TRBV7-2 to TRBJ2-1, with D perhaps matching TRBD1 (5 bases). The length of the CDR3 is 13 residues. Trimming took off 0 bases at V and 6 bases at J, with 6 bases between the two ends. CDR1 SGHTA and CDR2 FQGNSA come from the germline V gene. CDR3 residues: CASSLAGVNEQFF. The CDR3 bases are TGTGCCAGCAGCTTAGCAGGGGTCAATGAGCAGTTCTTC.

The CDR3 region is CASSHGQGANTEAFF. DNA for the CDR3: TGTGCCAGCTCCCATGGACAGGGAGCAAACACTGAAGCTTTCTTT. V is TRBV18 and J is TRBJ1-1; 8 bases are a match to TRBD1. The CDR3 loop spans 15 amino acids. V lost 6 bases and J lost 2; bases outside the gene matches: 8. Germline-derived CDR1 and CDR2 are KGHSH and LQKENI.

V is TRBV14 and J is TRBJ1-1; D is undetermined. CDR3 length equals 14 residues. Per germline, CDR1 SGHDN and CDR2 FVKESK. Deletions cut 4 bases from V and 2 bases from J, with 11 bases between. CDR3 DNA sequence: TGTGCCAGCAGCCTTACAGATTTTAACACTGAAGCTTTCTTT. This encodes CASSLTDFNTEAFF.

V and J are TRBV4-1 and TRBJ1-4, with 8 positions matching TRBD1. The CDR3 is made up of 16 amino acids. V was pared by 4 bases and J by 7 bases, with 11 bases of the junction left unmatched. CDR1 MGHRA and CDR2 YSYEKL come from the germline V gene. The CDR3 DNA reads TGCGCCAGCAGCCGGTCTAGTCAGGGGGCGGGTGAAAAACTGTTTTTT. Amino acid sequence: CASSRSSQGAGEKLFF.

The rearrangement uses TRBV5-1 and TRBJ2-3; TRBD1 matches 7 bases. With 5 bases clipped from V and 0 bases from J, the junction kept 6 bases outside the gene matches. There are 15 residues in the CDR3. CDR1 and CDR2 from the germline V gene are SGHRS and YFSETQ. DNA for the CDR3: TGCGCCAGCAGTTTAGGGGGCATAAGCACAGATACGCAGTATTTT. It translates to CASSLGGISTDTQYF.

The chain recombines TRBV28 with TRBJ2-7; 7 bases line up with TRBD1. This CDR3 spans 14 amino acids. J was trimmed by 3 bases and V by 7 bases; bases with no gene match: 9. Germline CDR1 reads MDHEN; CDR2 reads SYDVKM. The CDR3 DNA reads TGTGCCAGCATCCATCAAGGGGGCAGCTACGAGCAGTACTTC. Amino acid sequence: CASIHQGGSYEQYF.

The CDR3 region has the DNA TGTGCCAGCTCACCACCCGGGGGGGCGGCCACCGGGGAGCTGTTTTTT. It is translated as CASSPPGGAATGELFF. The chain couples TRBV18 to TRBJ2-2, with 8 bases aligning to TRBD2. The CDR3 loop spans 16 amino acids. V lost 0 bases, J lost 4 bases, and 4 bases stayed unmatched. CDR1 KGHSH and CDR2 LQKENI come from the germline V gene.